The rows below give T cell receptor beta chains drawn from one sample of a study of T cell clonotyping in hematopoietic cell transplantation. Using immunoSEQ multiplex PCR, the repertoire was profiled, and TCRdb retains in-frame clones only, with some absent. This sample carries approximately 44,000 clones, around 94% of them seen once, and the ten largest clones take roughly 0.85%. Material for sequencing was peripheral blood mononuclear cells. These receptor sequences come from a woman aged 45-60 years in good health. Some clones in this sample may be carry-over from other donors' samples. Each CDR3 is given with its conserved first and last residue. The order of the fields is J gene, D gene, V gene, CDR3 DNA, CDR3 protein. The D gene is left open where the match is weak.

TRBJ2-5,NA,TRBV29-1,TGCAGCGTTGAAGAGTTCCAAGAGACCCAGTACTTC,CSVEEFQETQYF
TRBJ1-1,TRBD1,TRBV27,TGTGCCAGTCAGGGGGGGATGAACACTGAAGCTTTCTTT,CASQGGMNTEAFF
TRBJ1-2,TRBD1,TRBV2,TGTGCCAGCAGTGAAAGCGACAGGGGGGATTTTAACTATGGCTACACCTTC,CASSESDRGDFNYGYTF
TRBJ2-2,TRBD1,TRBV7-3,TGTGCCAGCAGCTTTACAGGGGGAAGGGACACCGGGGAGCTGTTTTTT,CASSFTGGRDTGELFF
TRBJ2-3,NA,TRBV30,TGTGCCTGGAGTCTATCCCTAGCGCCCCACACAGATACGCAGTATTTT,CAWSLSLAPHTDTQYF
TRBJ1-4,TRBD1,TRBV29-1,TGCAGCGCCGGGACAGAGGGTCTGTTTTTT,CSAGTEGLFF
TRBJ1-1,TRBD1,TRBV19,TGTGCCAGTAGTATTAATGGACAGGTGAACACTGAAGCTTTCTTT,CASSINGQVNTEAFF
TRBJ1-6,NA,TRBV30,TGTGCCTGGAGAAGCCAGGGGAACTCACCCCTCCACTTT,CAWRSQGNSPLHF
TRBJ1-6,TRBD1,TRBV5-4,TGTGCCAGCAGCTTACCGGGACAGGGACGGTCACCCCTCCACTTT,CASSLPGQGRSPLHF
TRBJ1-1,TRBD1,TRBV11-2,TGTGCCAGCAGCTCACAGGGGAGAGGGGCTGAAGCTTTCTTT,CASSSQGRGAEAFF
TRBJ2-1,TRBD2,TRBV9,TGTGCCAGCAGCGTGGGCGGGGGGGCCTACAATGAGCAGTTCTTC,CASSVGGGAYNEQFF
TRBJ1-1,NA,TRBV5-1,TGCGCCAGCAGCCTCGGGAGCAACACTGAAGCTTTCTTT,CASSLGSNTEAFF
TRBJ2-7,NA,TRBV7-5,TGTGCCGGACATCCGGGGACTAGCGGGAGCCGCTACGAGCAGTACTTC,CAGHPGTSGSRYEQYF
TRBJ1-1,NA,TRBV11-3,TGTGCCAGCAGCCTTAGGACATTGATACGGAACACTGAAGCTTTCTTT,CASSLRTLIRNTEAFF
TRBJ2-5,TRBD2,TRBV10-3,TGTGCCATCAGTATCCGACTAGCGGGGGTCGAGACCCAGTACTTC,CAISIRLAGVETQYF
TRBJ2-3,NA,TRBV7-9,TGTGCCAGCAGCCACGGGACTTTCGGGACAGATACGCAGTATTTT,CASSHGTFGTDTQYF
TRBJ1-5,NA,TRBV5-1,TGCGCCAGCAGCTTGTCGGGGGCCAATCAGCCCCAGCATTTT,CASSLSGANQPQHF
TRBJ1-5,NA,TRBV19,TGTGCCAGTAGATCCCCTCCCTACTCGGTAGGACAGCCCCAGCATTTT,CASRSPPYSVGQPQHF
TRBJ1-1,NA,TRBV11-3,TGTGCCAGCAGCCCTGGGACGGTTGAAGCTTTCTTT,CASSPGTVEAFF
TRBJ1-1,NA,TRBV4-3,TGCGCCAGCAGCCAAGACTCAGGGACGAACACTGAAGCTTTCTTT,CASSQDSGTNTEAFF